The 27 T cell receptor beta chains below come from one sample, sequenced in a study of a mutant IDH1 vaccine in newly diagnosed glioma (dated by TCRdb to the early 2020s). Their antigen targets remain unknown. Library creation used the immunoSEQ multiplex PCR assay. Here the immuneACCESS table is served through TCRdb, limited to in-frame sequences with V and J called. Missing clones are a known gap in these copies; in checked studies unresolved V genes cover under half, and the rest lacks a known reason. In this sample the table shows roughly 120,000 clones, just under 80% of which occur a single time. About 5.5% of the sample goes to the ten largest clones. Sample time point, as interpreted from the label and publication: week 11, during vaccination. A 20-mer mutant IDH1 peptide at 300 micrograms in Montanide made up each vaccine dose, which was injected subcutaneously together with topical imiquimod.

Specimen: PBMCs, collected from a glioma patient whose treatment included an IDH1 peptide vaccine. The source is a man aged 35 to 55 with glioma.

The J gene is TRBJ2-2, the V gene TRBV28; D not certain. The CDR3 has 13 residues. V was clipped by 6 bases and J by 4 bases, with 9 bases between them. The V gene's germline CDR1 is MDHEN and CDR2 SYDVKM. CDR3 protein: CASSLTSTGELFF. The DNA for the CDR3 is TGTGCCAGCAGCCTAACGAGCACCGGGGAGCTGTTTTTT.

CDR3 nucleotides: TGTGCCAGTAGTCCTGGGGTCCCAGATACGCAGTATTTT. As protein: CASSPGVPDTQYF. V usage is TRBV19 and J usage is TRBJ2-3; D uncertain. The CDR3 covers 13 residues. The germline gives CDR1 LNHDA, CDR2 SQIVND (reference sequence). Trimming took off 5 bases at V and 4 bases at J, with 10 bases between the two ends.

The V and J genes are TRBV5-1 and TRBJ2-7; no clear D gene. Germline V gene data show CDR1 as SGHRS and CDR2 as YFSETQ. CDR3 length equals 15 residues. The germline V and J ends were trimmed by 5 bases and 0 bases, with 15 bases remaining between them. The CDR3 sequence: CASRMTVTHSYEQYF. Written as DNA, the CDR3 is TGCGCCAGCAGAATGACGGTAACACACTCCTACGAGCAGTACTTC.

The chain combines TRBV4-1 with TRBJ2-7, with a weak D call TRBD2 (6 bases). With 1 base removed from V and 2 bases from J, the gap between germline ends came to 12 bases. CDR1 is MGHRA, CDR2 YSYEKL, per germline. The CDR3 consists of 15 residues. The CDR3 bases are TGCGCCAGCAGCCAAGGCATTAGCGGTCCCTACGAGCAGTACTTC. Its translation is CASSQGISGPYEQYF.

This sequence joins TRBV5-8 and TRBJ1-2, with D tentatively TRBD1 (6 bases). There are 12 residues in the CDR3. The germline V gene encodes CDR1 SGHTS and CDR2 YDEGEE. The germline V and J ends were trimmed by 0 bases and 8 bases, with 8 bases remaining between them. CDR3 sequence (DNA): TGTGCCAGCAGCTTGGACAGGGAAGGCTACACCTTC. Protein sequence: CASSLDREGYTF.

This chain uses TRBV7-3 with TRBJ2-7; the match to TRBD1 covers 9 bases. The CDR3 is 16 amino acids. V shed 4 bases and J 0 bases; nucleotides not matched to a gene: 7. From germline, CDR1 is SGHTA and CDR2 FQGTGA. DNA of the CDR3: TGTGCCAGCAGCTCAGGGACAGGGTTTATCTCCTACGAGCAGTACTTC. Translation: CASSSGTGFISYEQYF.

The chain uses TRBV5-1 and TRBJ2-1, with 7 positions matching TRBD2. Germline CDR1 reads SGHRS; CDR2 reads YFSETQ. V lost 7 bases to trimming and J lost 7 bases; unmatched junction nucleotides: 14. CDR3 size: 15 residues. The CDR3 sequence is CASAMAGVFRNEQFF. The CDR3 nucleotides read TGCGCCAGCGCTATGGCGGGGGTATTCAGGAATGAGCAGTTCTTC.

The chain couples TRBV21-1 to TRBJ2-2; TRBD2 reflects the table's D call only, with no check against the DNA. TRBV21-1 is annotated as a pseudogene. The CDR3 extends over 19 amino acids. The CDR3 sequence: CASSKALAGGPGGAGELFF. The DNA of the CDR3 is TGTGCCAGCAGCAAAGCGCTAGCGGGGGGCCCGGGTGGGGCCGGGGAGCTGTTTTTT.

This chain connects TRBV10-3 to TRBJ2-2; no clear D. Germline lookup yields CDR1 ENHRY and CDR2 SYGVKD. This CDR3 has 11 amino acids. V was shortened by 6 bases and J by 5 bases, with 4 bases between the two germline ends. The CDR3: CAISRTGELFF. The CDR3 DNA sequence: TGTGCCATCAGCCGGACCGGGGAGCTGTTTTTT.

CDR3 nucleotides: TGTGCCAGCAGCTTTGACTACCCAGTCTACGAGCAGTACTTC. Encoded protein: CASSFDYPVYEQYF. The chain carries TRBV7-2 and TRBJ2-7; possibly TRBD2 for D (5 bases). Germline V CDR1 and CDR2: SGHTA, FQGNSA. Trimming removed 3 bases at V and 3 bases at J, with 12 bases between. The length of the CDR3 is 14 residues.

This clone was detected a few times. CDR3 sequence (DNA): TGTGCCAGCAGGGCAGCTATGAACACTGAAGCTTTCTTT. This encodes CASRAAMNTEAFF. The chain carries TRBV6-5 and TRBJ1-1, with no clear D. The CDR3 runs 13 residues. The V gene lost 6 bases and the J gene lost 0 bases, with 8 bases spanning the gap. CDR1 and CDR2 (germline): MNHEY, SVGAGI.

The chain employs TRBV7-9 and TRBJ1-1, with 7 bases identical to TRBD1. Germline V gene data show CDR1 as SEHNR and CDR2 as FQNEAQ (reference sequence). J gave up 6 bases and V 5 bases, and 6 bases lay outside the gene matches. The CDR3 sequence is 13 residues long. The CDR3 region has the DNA TGTGCCAGCAGCAACGACAGGGTCTCTGAAGCTTTCTTT. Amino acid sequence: CASSNDRVSEAFF.

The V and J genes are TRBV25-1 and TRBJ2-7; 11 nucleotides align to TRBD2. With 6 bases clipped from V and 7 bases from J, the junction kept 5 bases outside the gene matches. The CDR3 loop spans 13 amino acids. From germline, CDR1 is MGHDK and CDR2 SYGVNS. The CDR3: CASRLAGVHEQYF. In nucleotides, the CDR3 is TGTGCCAGCAGACTAGCGGGAGTCCATGAGCAGTACTTC.

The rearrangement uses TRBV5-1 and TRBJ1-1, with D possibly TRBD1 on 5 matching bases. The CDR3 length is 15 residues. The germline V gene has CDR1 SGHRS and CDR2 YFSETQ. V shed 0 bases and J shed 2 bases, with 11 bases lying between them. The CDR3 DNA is TGCGCCAGCAGCTTGGTTGCAGGGCAAAACACTGAAGCTTTCTTT. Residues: CASSLVAGQNTEAFF.

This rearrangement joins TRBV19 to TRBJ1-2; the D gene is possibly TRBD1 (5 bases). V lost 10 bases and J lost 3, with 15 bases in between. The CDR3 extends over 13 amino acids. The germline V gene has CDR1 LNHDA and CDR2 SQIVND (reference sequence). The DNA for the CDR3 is TGTGCCACCCATACAGGCAGCTACTATGGCTACACCTTC. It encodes CATHTGSYYGYTF.

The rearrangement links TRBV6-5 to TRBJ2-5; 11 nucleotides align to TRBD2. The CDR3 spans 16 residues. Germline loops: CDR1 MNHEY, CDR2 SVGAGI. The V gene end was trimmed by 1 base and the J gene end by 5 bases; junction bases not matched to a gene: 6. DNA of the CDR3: TGTGCCAGCAGTTACTTCCTAGCGGGGGGCGGGGAGACCCAGTACTTC. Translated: CASSYFLAGGGETQYF.

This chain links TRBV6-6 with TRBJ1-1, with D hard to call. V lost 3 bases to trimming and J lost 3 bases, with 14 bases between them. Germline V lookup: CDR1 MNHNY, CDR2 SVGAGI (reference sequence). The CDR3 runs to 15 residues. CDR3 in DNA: TGTGCCAGCAGTTATGGTGTGGAGCTTCACACTGAAGCTTTCTTT. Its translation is CASSYGVELHTEAFF.

The CDR3 region has the DNA TGTGCCAGCAGCCTACGACTAGGTCCCTACAATGAGCAGTTCTTC. Encoded protein: CASSLRLGPYNEQFF. The V gene is TRBV2, the J gene TRBJ2-1, with a weak D call TRBD2 (6 bases). The CDR3 sequence is 15 residues long. The V gene lost 6 bases and the J gene lost 2 bases, with 14 bases spanning the gap. Germline CDR1 SNHLY, CDR2 FYNNEI.

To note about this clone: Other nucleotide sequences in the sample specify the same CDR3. The CDR3 region is CASSIGGSYEQYF. CDR3 DNA: TGTGCCAGTAGTATTGGAGGGTCCTACGAGCAGTACTTC. V is TRBV19 and J is TRBJ2-7; the D gene is possibly TRBD2 (6 bases). Germline V CDR1 and CDR2: LNHDA, SQIVND (reference sequence). The CDR3 runs 13 residues. Trimming removed 3 bases at V and 1 base at J, with 7 bases between.

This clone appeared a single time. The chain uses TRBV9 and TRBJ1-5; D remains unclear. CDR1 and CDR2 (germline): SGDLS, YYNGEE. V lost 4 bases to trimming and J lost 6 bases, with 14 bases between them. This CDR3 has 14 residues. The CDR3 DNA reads TGTGCCAGCAGCCCCTCCTGGGGTGGTCAGCCCCAGCATTTT. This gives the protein CASSPSWGGQPQHF.

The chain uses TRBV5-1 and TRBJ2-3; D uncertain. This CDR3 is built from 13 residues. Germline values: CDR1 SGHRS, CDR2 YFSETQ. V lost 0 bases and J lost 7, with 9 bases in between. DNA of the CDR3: TGCGCCAGCAGCTTGGACGGCCAGAATACGCAGTATTTT. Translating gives CASSLDGQNTQYF.

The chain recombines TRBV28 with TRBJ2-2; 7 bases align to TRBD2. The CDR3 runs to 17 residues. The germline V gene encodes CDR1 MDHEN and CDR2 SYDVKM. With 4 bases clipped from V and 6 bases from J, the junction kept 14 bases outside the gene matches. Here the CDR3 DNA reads TGTGCCAGCAGTTCTTTAGTCCCTAGCGGAGTGCCCGGGGAGCTGTTTTTT. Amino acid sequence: CASSSLVPSGVPGELFF.

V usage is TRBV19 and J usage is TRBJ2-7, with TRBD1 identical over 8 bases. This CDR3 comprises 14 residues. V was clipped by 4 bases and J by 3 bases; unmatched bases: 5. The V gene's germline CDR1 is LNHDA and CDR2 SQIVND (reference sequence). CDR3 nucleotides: TGTGCCAGTAGTAGGAAGACAGGGGTCTACGAGCAGTACTTC. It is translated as CASSRKTGVYEQYF.

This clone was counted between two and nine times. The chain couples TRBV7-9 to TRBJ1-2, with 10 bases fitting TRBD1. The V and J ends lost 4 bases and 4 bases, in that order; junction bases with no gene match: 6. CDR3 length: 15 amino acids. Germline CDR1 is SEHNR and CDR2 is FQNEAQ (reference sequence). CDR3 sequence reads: CASSSARTGGYGYTF. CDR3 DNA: TGTGCCAGCAGCTCTGCTCGGACAGGGGGCTATGGCTACACCTTC.

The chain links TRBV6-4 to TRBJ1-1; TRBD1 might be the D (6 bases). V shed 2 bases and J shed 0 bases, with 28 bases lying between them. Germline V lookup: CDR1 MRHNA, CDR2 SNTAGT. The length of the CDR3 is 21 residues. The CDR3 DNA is TGTGCCAGCAGTGACCGATACACAGGGTGGCGAGTGCTGAGGATGAACACTGAAGCTTTCTTT. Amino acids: CASSDRYTGWRVLRMNTEAFF.

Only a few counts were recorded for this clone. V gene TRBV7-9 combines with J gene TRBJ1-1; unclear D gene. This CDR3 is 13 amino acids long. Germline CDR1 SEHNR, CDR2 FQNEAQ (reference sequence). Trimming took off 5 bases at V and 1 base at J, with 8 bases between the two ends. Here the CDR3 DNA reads TGTGCCAGCAGCCGAGGTGAGAACACTGAAGCTTTCTTT. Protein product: CASSRGENTEAFF. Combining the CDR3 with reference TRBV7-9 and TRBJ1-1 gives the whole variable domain DTGVSQNPRHKITKRGQNVTFRCDPISEHNRLYWYRQTLGQGPEFLTYFQNEAQLEKSRLLSDRFSAERPKGSFSTLEIQRTEQGDSAMYLCASSRGENTEAFFGQGTRLTVV.

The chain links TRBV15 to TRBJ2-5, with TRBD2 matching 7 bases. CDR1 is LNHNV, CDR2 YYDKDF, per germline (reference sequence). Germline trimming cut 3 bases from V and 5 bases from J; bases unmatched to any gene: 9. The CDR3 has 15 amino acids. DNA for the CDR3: TGTGCCACCAGCAGCGGGCTGGGGGGGGTTGAGACCCAGTACTTC. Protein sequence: CATSSGLGGVETQYF.